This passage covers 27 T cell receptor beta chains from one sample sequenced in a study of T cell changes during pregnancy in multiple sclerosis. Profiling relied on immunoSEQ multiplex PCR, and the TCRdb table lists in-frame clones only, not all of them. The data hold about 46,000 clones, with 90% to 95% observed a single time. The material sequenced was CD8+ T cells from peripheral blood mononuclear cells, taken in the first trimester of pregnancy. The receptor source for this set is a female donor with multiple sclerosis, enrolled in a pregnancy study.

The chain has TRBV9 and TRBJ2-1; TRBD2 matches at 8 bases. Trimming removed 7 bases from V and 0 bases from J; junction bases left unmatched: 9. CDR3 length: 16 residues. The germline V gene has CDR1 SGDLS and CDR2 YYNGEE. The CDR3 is CASGHGRASSYNEQFF. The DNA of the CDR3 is TGTGCCAGCGGACACGGGAGGGCCAGCTCCTACAATGAGCAGTTCTTC.

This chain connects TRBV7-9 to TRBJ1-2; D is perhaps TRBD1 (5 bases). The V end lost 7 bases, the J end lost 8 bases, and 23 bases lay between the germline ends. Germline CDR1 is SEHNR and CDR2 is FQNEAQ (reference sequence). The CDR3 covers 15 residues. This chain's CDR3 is CASTGADLARKGYTF. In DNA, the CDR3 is TGTGCCAGCACTGGGGCAGATCTTGCTCGAAAAGGCTACACCTTC.

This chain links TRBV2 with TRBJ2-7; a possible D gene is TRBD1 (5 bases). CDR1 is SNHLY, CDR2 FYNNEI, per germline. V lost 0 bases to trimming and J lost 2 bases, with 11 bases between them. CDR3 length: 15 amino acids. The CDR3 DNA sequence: TGTGCCAGCAGTGAAGCGGGGCAGGTACCCTACGAGCAGTACTTC. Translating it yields CASSEAGQVPYEQYF. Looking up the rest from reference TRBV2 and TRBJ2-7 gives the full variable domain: EPEVTQTPSHQVTQMGQEVILRCVPISNHLYFYWYRQILGQKVEFLVSFYNNEISEKSEIFDDQFSVERPDGSNFTLKIRSTKLEDSAMYFCASSEAGQVPYEQYFGPGTRLTVT.

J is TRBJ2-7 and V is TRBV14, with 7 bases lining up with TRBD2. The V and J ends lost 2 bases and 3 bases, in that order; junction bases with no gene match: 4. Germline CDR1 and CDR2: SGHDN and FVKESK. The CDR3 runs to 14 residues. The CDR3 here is CASSQRGRVYEQYF. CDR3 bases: TGTGCCAGCAGCCAACGCGGGAGAGTCTACGAGCAGTACTTC.

The CDR3 here is CASKGQGGEKLFF. As DNA, the CDR3 is TGTGCCAGTAAGGGACAGGGTGGCGAAAAACTGTTTTTT. The chain links TRBV19 to TRBJ1-4, with 9 bases lining up with TRBD1. The CDR3 has 13 amino acids. The V gene end was trimmed by 7 bases and the J gene end by 8 bases; junction bases not matched to a gene: 5. Germline CDR1 LNHDA, CDR2 SQIVND (reference sequence).

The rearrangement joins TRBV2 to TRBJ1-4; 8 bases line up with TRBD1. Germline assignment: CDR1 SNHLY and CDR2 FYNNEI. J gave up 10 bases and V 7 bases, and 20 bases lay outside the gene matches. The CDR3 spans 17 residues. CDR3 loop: CASTGTGQGPISGKLFF. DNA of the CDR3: TGTGCCAGCACCGGGACTGGACAGGGCCCGATTTCGGGAAAACTGTTTTTT.

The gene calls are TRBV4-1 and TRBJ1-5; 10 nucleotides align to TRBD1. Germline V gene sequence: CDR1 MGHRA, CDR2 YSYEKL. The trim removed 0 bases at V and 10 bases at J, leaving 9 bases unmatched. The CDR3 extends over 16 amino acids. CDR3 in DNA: TGCGCCAGCAGCCAAGATGGGGACAGGGGCGGGCGACCCCAGCATTTT. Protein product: CASSQDGDRGGRPQHF.

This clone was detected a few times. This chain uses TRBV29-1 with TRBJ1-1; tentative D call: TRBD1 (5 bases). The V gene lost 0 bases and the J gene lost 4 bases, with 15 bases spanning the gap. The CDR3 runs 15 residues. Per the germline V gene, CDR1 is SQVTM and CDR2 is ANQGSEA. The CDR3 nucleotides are TGCAGCGTTGAAGATCACCAGGGTGGCATCACTGAAGCTTTCTTT. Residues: CSVEDHQGGITEAFF.

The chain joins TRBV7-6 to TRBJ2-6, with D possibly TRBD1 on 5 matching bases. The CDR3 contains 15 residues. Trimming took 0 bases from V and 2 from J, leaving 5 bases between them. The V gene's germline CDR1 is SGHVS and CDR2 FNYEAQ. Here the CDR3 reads CASSLAGAGANVLTF. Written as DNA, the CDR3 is TGTGCCAGCAGCTTAGCAGGGGCTGGGGCCAACGTCCTGACTTTC.

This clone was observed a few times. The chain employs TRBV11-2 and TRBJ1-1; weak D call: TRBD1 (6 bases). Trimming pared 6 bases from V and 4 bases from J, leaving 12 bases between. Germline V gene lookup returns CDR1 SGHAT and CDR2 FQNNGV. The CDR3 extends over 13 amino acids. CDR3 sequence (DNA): TGTGCCAGCAGTTTACAGGGCGGCACTGAAGCTTTCTTT. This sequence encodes CASSLQGGTEAFF. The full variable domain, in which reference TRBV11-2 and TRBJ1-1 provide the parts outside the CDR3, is EAGVAQSPRYKIIEKRQSVAFWCNPISGHATLYWYQQILGQGPKLLIQFQNNGVVDDSQLPKDRFSAERLKGVDSTLKIQPAKLEDSAVYLCASSLQGGTEAFFGQGTRLTVV.

The CDR3 sequence: CASSTLEGAGNTIYF. In DNA, the CDR3 is TGTGCCAGCAGTACCCTAGAAGGGGCCGGAAACACCATATATTTT. V usage is TRBV7-6 and J usage is TRBJ1-3, with D perhaps matching TRBD1 (5 bases). The CDR3 consists of 15 residues. Germline V gives CDR1 SGHVS, CDR2 FNYEAQ. The ends were cut back, 6 bases at V and 4 bases at J, with 16 bases in the middle.

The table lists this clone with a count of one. CDR3 loop: CASSGGTGGNQPQHF. The DNA for the CDR3 is TGTGCCAGCAGCGGCGGGACAGGGGGCAATCAGCCCCAGCATTTT. The chain uses TRBV27 and TRBJ1-5, with 10 bases aligning to TRBD1. Germline V CDR1 and CDR2: MNHEY, SMNVEV (reference sequence). CDR3 length equals 15 residues. Losses at the gene ends were 6 bases for V and 2 bases for J; bases not matched to a gene: 4.

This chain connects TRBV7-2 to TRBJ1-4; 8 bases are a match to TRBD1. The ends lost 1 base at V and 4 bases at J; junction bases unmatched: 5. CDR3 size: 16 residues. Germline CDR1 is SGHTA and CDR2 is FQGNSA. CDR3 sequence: CASSLEVGQVNEKLFF. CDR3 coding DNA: TGTGCCAGCAGCTTAGAAGTGGGACAGGTTAATGAAAAACTGTTTTTT.

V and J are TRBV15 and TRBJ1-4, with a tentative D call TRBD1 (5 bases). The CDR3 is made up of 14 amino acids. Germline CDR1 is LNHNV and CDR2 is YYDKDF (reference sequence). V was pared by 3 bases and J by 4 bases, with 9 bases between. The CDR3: CATSSLQVNEKLFF. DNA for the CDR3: TGTGCCACCAGCAGTTTACAGGTTAATGAAAAACTGTTTTTT.

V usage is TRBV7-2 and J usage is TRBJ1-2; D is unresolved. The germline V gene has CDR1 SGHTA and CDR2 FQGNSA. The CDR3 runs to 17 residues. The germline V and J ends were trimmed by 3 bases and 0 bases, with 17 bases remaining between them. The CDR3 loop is CASSFRELTFANYGYTF. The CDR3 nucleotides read TGTGCCAGCAGCTTCCGGGAATTAACCTTTGCTAACTATGGCTACACCTTC.

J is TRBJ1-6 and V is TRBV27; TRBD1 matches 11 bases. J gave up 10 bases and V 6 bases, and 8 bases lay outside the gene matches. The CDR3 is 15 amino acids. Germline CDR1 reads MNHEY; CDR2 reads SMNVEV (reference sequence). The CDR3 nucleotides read TGTGCCAGCAGCCCTGGGACAGGGGGACGGTCACCCCTCCACTTT. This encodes CASSPGTGGRSPLHF.

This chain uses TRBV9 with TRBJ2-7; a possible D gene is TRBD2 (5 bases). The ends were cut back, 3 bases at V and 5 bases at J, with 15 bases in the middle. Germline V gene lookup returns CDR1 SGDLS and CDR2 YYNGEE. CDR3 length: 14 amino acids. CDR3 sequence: CASSARVNIDEQYF. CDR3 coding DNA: TGTGCCAGCAGCGCGCGGGTCAACATCGACGAGCAGTACTTC.

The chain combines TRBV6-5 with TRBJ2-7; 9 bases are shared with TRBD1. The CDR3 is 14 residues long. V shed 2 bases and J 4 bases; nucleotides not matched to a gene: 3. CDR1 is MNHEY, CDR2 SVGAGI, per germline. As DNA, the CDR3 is TGTGCCAGCAGTTACGATGGACAGGGGTACGAGCAGTACTTC. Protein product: CASSYDGQGYEQYF.

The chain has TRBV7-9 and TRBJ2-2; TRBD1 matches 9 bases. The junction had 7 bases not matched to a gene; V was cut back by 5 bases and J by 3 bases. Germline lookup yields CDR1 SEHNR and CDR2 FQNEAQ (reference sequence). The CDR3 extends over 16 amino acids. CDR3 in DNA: TGTGCCAGCAGCCCTGGGACAGGGAGGGACACCGGGGAGCTGTTTTTT. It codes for CASSPGTGRDTGELFF.

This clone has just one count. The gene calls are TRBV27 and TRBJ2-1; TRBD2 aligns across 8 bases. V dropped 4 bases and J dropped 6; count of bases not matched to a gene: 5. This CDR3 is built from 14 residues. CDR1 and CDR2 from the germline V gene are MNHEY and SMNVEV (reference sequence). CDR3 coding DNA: TGTGCCAGCAGTTCGGGCGGGAGGCTCAATGAGCAGTTCTTC. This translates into CASSSGGRLNEQFF.

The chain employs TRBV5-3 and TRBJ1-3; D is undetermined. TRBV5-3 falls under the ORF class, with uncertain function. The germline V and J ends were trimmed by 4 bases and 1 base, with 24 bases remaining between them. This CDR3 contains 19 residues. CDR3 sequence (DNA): TGTGCCAGAAGCCCCTGTAAAAGTCTTCGGGTCGGATCTGGAAACACCATATATTTT. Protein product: CARSPCKSLRVGSGNTIYF.

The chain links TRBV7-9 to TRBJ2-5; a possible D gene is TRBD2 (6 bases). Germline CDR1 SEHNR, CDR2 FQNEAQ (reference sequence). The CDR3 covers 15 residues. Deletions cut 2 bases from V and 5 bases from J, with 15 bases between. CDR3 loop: CASSLKGPEGETQYF. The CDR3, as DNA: TGTGCCAGCAGCTTAAAGGGGCCGGAGGGGGAGACCCAGTACTTC.

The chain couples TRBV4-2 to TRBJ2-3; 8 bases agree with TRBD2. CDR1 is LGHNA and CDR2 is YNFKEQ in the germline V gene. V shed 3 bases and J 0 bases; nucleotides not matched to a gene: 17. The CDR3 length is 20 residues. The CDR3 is CASSHPGMGAGEDSTDTQYF. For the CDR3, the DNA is TGTGCCAGCAGCCATCCCGGGATGGGAGCGGGGGAAGATAGCACAGATACGCAGTATTTT.

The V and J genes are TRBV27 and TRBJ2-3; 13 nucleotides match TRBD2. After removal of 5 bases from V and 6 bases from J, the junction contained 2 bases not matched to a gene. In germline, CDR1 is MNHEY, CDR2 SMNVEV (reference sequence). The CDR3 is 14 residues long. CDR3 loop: CASSPLAGGDTQYF. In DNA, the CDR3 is TGTGCCAGCAGTCCACTAGCGGGAGGGGATACGCAGTATTTT.

CDR3 loop: CANRGQPENTEAFF. The CDR3 DNA reads TGTGCCAACCGGGGACAGCCGGAGAACACTGAAGCTTTCTTT. The chain carries TRBV2 and TRBJ1-1, with 7 nucleotides matching TRBD1. CDR3 length: 14 amino acids. With V trimmed by 10 bases and J by 1 base, 9 bases remained unmatched. Per the germline V gene, CDR1 is SNHLY and CDR2 is FYNNEI.

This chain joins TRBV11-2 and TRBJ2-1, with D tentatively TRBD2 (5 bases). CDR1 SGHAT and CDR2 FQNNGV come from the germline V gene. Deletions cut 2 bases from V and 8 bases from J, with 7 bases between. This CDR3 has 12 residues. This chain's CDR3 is CASSLSGDEQFF. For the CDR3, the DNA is TGTGCCAGCAGCTTAAGCGGAGATGAGCAGTTCTTC.

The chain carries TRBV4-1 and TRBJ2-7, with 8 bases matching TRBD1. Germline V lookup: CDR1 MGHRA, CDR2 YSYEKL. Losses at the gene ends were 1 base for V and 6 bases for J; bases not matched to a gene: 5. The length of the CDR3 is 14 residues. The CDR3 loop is CASSQGPGGSEQYF. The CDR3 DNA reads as TGCGCCAGCAGCCAAGGTCCAGGGGGCTCCGAGCAGTACTTC.